Below, 25 T cell receptor beta chains from the same sample are listed, as sequenced in a study of OX40 agonist ivuxolimab in advanced cancers. TCRdb's table, derived via immunoSEQ multiplex PCR, lists solely in-frame clones and lacks some. The sample holds 90,000 or so clones; around 87% are singletons and the top ten take roughly 4.5%. The material was CD4+ or CD8+ T cells sorted from blood, obtained in a trial of the OX40 agonist ivuxolimab. These receptors all come from an adult with an advanced solid tumor such as melanoma, head and neck, liver or kidney cancer.

The chain is built from TRBV7-2 and TRBJ2-3; 10 positions match TRBD1. The CDR3 length is 16 residues. Germline CDR1 and CDR2: SGHTA and FQGNSA. Trimming took 3 bases from V and 1 from J; bases not matched to a gene: 4. CDR3 coding DNA: TGTGCCAGCAGCTTCGGGACAGGGGTGGGCACAGATACGCAGTATTTT. This sequence encodes CASSFGTGVGTDTQYF.

This CDR3 is CASSFRDRVGRPEKLFF. In DNA form, the CDR3 reads TGTGCCAGCAGCTTCCGGGACAGAGTCGGCCGTCCGGAAAAACTGTTTTTT. The V call is TRBV5-6, the J call TRBJ1-4; 7 bases agree with TRBD1. V was clipped by 2 bases and J by 8 bases; unmatched bases: 15. The CDR3 length is 17 residues. Germline CDR1 is SGHDT and CDR2 is YYEEEE.

The rearrangement uses TRBV5-1 and TRBJ2-7; D perhaps matches TRBD2 (6 bases). Germline V gives CDR1 SGHRS, CDR2 YFSETQ. Trimming pared 3 bases from V and 6 bases from J, leaving 16 bases between. The CDR3 runs 14 residues. In DNA, the CDR3 is TGCGCCAGCAGCTCCGGGACTGACCTCTCCGAGCAGTACGTC. This gives the protein CASSSGTDLSEQYV.

The V call is TRBV27, the J call TRBJ2-2; 10 bases line up with TRBD2. The CDR3 sequence is 17 residues long. Per germline, CDR1 MNHEY and CDR2 SMNVEV (reference sequence). Germline trimming cut 8 bases from V and 7 bases from J; bases unmatched to any gene: 16. DNA for the CDR3: TGTGCCAGCGGTGGGGTGGGGAGCGGGAGGGCCCTCGGGGAGCTGTTTTTT. This translates into CASGGVGSGRALGELFF.

The V and J genes are TRBV5-1 and TRBJ2-7, with 9 nucleotides matching TRBD2. CDR3 length: 15 amino acids. The germline V gene encodes CDR1 SGHRS and CDR2 YFSETQ. The V segment lost 0 bases and the J segment 5 bases; nucleotides outside the gene matches: 6. The CDR3 reads CASSLGSGSGHEQYF. In nucleotides, the CDR3 is TGCGCCAGCAGCTTGGGTAGCGGGAGTGGCCACGAGCAGTACTTC.

This clone was counted a single time. This chain uses TRBV19 with TRBJ2-7, with 8 bases aligning to TRBD1. V was clipped by 4 bases and J by 7 bases; unmatched bases: 3. Germline V gene sequence: CDR1 LNHDA, CDR2 SQIVND (reference sequence). This CDR3 has 12 amino acids. The CDR3 nucleotides read TGTGCCAGTAGTACAGGGGGCGGGGAGCAGTACTTC. Its protein is CASSTGGGEQYF.

This chain joins TRBV10-1 and TRBJ2-2; the D gene is possibly TRBD2 (5 bases). CDR1 WNHNN and CDR2 SYGVQD come from the germline V gene (reference sequence). The length of the CDR3 is 16 residues. Trimming stripped 5 bases from V and 3 bases from J, with 16 bases between. DNA for the CDR3: TGCGCCAGCAGTAAAAGAGGGATTGGGGACACCGGGGAGCTGTTTTTT. It codes for CASSKRGIGDTGELFF.

V and J are TRBV14 and TRBJ2-3; 9 nucleotides line up with TRBD2. V shed 0 bases, J shed 5 bases, and the junction held 15 bases outside the gene matches. The CDR3 consists of 19 residues. Germline loops: CDR1 SGHDN, CDR2 FVKESK. DNA for the CDR3: TGTGCCAGCAGCCAAGAATCATCGTCGGCGGGAGGGCCATTAGATACGCAGTATTTT. Its protein product is CASSQESSSAGGPLDTQYF.

This chain joins TRBV19 and TRBJ2-1, with 9 bases that match TRBD1. This CDR3 comprises 15 residues. Per germline, CDR1 LNHDA and CDR2 SQIVND (reference sequence). V gave up 7 bases and J gave up 5 bases; unmatched junction bases: 9. Here the CDR3 reads CASKNPGQGDNEQFF. The CDR3 coding sequence is TGTGCCAGTAAGAATCCGGGACAGGGAGACAATGAGCAGTTCTTC.

A few counts support this clone. V and J are TRBV7-9 and TRBJ1-4; unclear D gene. Germline V gene sequence: CDR1 SEHNR, CDR2 FQNEAQ (reference sequence). The germline V and J ends were trimmed by 5 bases and 7 bases, with 8 bases remaining between them. The CDR3 runs 12 residues. CDR3 protein: CASSHEREKLFF. The CDR3 coding sequence is TGTGCCAGCAGCCATGAACGTGAAAAACTGTTTTTT.

CDR3 protein: CASSVDPGRVMIGGYTF. CDR3 sequence (DNA): TGTGCCAGCAGCGTAGACCCAGGGAGGGTAATGATTGGGGGCTACACCTTC. J is TRBJ1-2 and V is TRBV9, with TRBD1 as a possible D gene (5 bases). Germline V gives CDR1 SGDLS, CDR2 YYNGEE. This CDR3 spans 17 amino acids. Trimming stripped 0 bases from V and 8 bases from J, with 23 bases between.

This chain uses TRBV6-5 with TRBJ2-7; D might be TRBD1 or TRBD2, each matching 6 bases. This CDR3 comprises 14 residues. V was clipped by 7 bases and J by 0 bases, with 13 bases between them. Germline V gene lookup returns CDR1 MNHEY and CDR2 SVGAGI. The CDR3 protein is CASTEEGGSYEQYF. Written as DNA, the CDR3 is TGTGCCAGCACCGAGGAGGGGGGCTCCTACGAGCAGTACTTC.

The V call is TRBV6-1, the J call TRBJ1-2; 9 nucleotides agree with TRBD1. This CDR3 has 15 residues. The ends lost 5 bases at V and 8 bases at J; junction bases unmatched: 12. Germline CDR1 and CDR2: MNHNS and SASEGT. Here the CDR3 reads CASSTGTGLTGGYTF. CDR3 bases: TGTGCCAGCAGTACCGGGACAGGGCTAACCGGAGGCTACACCTTC.

V and J are TRBV6-6 and TRBJ2-7, with D possibly called TRBD1 or TRBD2 (5 bases each). The germline CDR1 and CDR2 sequences are MNHNY and SVGAGI (reference sequence). V lost 1 base and J 7 bases, leaving 17 bases between the germline ends. The CDR3 extends over 15 amino acids. The CDR3 bases are TGTGCCAGCAGTTACTATAAGGGACCAGCGAGGGAGCAGTACTTC. It encodes CASSYYKGPAREQYF.

The chain carries TRBV27 and TRBJ1-1; D not resolved. There are 14 residues in the CDR3. CDR1 is MNHEY and CDR2 is SMNVEV in the germline V gene (reference sequence). V dropped 2 bases and J dropped 4 bases, with 11 bases sitting between them. This CDR3 is CASSLGGPFTEAFF. The CDR3 nucleotides are TGTGCCAGCAGTTTAGGAGGGCCGTTCACTGAAGCTTTCTTT.

For this clone: An end of the junction differs from the germline gene, which may be a read error. This chain connects TRBV7-7 to TRBJ2-1, with 10 bases that match TRBD2. CDR3 length equals 15 residues. Germline V lookup: CDR1 SSHAT, CDR2 FNYEAQ (reference sequence). CDR3 sequence reads: CASSLKLAGINEQFF. The DNA for the CDR3 is TGTGCTAGCAGCTTAAAACTAGCGGGAATAAATGAGCAGTTCTTC. The full variable domain, rest sourced from reference TRBV7-7 and TRBJ2-1, is GAGVSQSPRYKVTKRGQDVTLRCDPISSHATLYWYQQALGQGPEFLTYFNYEAQPDKSGLPSDRFSAERPEGSISTLTIQRTEQRDSAMYRCASSLKLAGINEQFFGPGTRLTVL.

J is TRBJ1-3 and V is TRBV7-2, with D perhaps TRBD1 (5 bases). The CDR3 is 15 amino acids. Trimming removed 2 bases at V and 4 bases at J, with 12 bases between. Germline-derived CDR1 and CDR2 are SGHTA and FQGNSA. This chain's CDR3 is CASSLQGAQGNTIYF. The CDR3 DNA is TGTGCCAGCAGCTTACAAGGGGCGCAGGGAAACACCATATATTTT.

V gene TRBV15 combines with J gene TRBJ1-1; possibly TRBD1 for D (5 bases). CDR1 LNHNV and CDR2 YYDKDF come from the germline V gene (reference sequence). Trimming removed 5 bases at V and 2 bases at J, with 12 bases between. This CDR3 comprises 14 residues. CDR3 in DNA: TGTGCCACCAGCGTTGGGGACCGAAACACTGAAGCTTTCTTT. Its translation: CATSVGDRNTEAFF.

The DNA for the CDR3 is TGTGCCAGTAGTATGCTCCAGGGCGGCACAGATACGCAGTATTTT. This encodes CASSMLQGGTDTQYF. The rearrangement joins TRBV19 to TRBJ2-3; D perhaps matches TRBD1 (5 bases). This CDR3 is 15 amino acids long. Germline loops: CDR1 LNHDA, CDR2 SQIVND (reference sequence). With 3 bases removed from V and 1 base from J, the gap between germline ends came to 11 bases.

The rearrangement uses TRBV2 and TRBJ2-7; no reliable D call. V shed 4 bases and J shed 6 bases, with 10 bases lying between them. Germline V gene lookup returns CDR1 SNHLY and CDR2 FYNNEI. The CDR3 totals 12 residues. The CDR3 protein is CASSVQAVEQYF. For the CDR3, the DNA is TGTGCCAGCAGTGTTCAGGCAGTCGAGCAGTACTTC.

The V gene is TRBV7-9, the J gene TRBJ2-7; D call uncertain. CDR1 SEHNR and CDR2 FQNEAQ come from the germline V gene (reference sequence). V lost 7 bases and J lost 4, with 17 bases in between. The CDR3 length is 14 residues. The CDR3 DNA is TGTGCCAGCAACATCCCGGACGTATGGTACGAGCAGTACGTC. Protein sequence: CASNIPDVWYEQYV.

With respect to this clone: The sample has other DNA sequences that encode this CDR3 too. V usage is TRBV6-5 and J usage is TRBJ2-5; unclear D gene. Germline CDR1 is MNHEY and CDR2 is SVGAGI. V gave up 0 bases and J gave up 4 bases, with 3 bases separating them. The CDR3 totals 12 residues. CDR3 DNA: TGTGCCAGCAGTTACTCGAGAGAGACCCAGTACTTC. Protein sequence: CASSYSRETQYF.

This chain connects TRBV18 to TRBJ2-7; 9 bases are a match to TRBD2. The CDR3 covers 15 residues. Unmatched junction bases numbered 7, after V lost 4 bases and J lost 3 bases. Germline V gene sequence: CDR1 KGHSH, CDR2 LQKENI. CDR3 nucleotides: TGTGCCAGCTCACTAGGGACTAGCAGGAACTACGAGCAGTACTTC. This sequence encodes CASSLGTSRNYEQYF.

V is TRBV7-8 and J is TRBJ2-2; a weak D match, TRBD2 (5 bases). In germline, CDR1 is SGHVS, CDR2 FQNEAQ. This CDR3 is 14 amino acids long. The germline V and J ends were trimmed by 7 bases and 4 bases, with 13 bases remaining between them. The CDR3 sequence is CASNPSSATGELFF. DNA for the CDR3: TGTGCCAGCAACCCCAGTAGCGCCACCGGGGAGCTGTTTTTT.

V and J are TRBV5-1 and TRBJ2-5, with 10 nucleotides matching TRBD2. Germline CDR1 is SGHRS and CDR2 is YFSETQ. The CDR3 consists of 16 residues. J gave up 5 bases and V 0 bases, and 7 bases lay outside the gene matches. The CDR3 region is CASSLGLAGVRETQYF. The CDR3 DNA reads TGCGCCAGCAGCTTGGGGCTAGCGGGAGTCCGGGAGACCCAGTACTTC. The entire variable domain, with the rest obtained from reference TRBV5-1 and TRBJ2-5, is as follows: KAGVTQTPRYLIKTRGQQVTLSCSPISGHRSVSWYQQTPGQGLQFLFEYFSETQRNKGNFPGRFSGRQFSNSRSEMNVSTLELGDSALYLCASSLGLAGVRETQYFGPGTRLLVL.